This T cell receptor beta chain was sequenced in a study of shared T cell receptors in the human thymus. This clone was detected once. TCRdb keeps only in-frame clones here, not all; method: immunoSEQ multiplex PCR. This table holds 500,000 to 750,000 clones, roughly 90% found once. Per the germline V gene, CDR1 is LNHDA and CDR2 is SQIVND (reference sequence). There are 13 residues in the CDR3. The same data also contributed to another study, on human thymus T cells. This second report adds: Donor material was obtained from healthy Finnish infants undergoing corrective surgery for congenital heart defects. Thymic resections from corrective heart surgery supplied the tissue. Thymic and blood repertoires showed apparently biased V and J gene usage. Highly overlapping thymic repertoires in unrelated individuals were reported by related research.

The receptor's source is a boy younger than two with a congenital heart defect. The V and J genes are TRBV19 and TRBJ2-7, with 8 bases lining up with TRBD1. Sample: thymocytes. The CDR3 nucleotides read TGTGGGCAGACAGGGGTGAAACCCTACGAGCAGTACTTC. Translated: CGQTGVKPYEQYF.